The entry that follows covers one TCR beta chain sequence. The method was immunoSEQ multiplex PCR; TCRdb's version includes in-frame clones alone and lacks a portion of them. The sample contains about 50,000 clones, 80% to 95% of which appear only once. This entry belongs to a study of T cell changes during pregnancy in multiple sclerosis. V was shortened by 0 bases and J by 6 bases, with 10 bases between the two germline ends. Germline CDR1 WNHNN, CDR2 SYGVQD (reference sequence). The CDR3 runs 14 residues. Material: CD4+ T cells from peripheral blood mononuclear cells, obtained in the second trimester of pregnancy. The chain has TRBV10-1 and TRBJ2-3; D may be TRBD1 (6 bases). The TCR comes from a female donor with multiple sclerosis, enrolled in a pregnancy study. CDR3 DNA: TGCGCCAGCAGTGAGTCTCCAGGGGCGGATACGCAGTATTTT. Translating it yields CASSESPGADTQYF.